These 5 T cell receptor beta chains came from one sample sequenced in a study of blood T cell repertoires in COVID-19. Sequencing used immunoSEQ multiplex PCR; TCRdb keeps in-frame clones, though not all of them. The sample has 300,000 to 450,000 clones, more than 75% seen once. Material: peripheral blood. The receptors originated from a human donor in a cohort sampled during active COVID-19.

This chain links TRBV20-1 with TRBJ2-1, with 7 positions matching TRBD1. CDR1 and CDR2 (germline): DFQATT, SNEGSKA (reference sequence). The CDR3 loop spans 13 amino acids. V shed 3 bases and J 7 bases; nucleotides not matched to a gene: 6. The CDR3 protein is CSASGQVENEQFF. CDR3 DNA sequence: TGCAGTGCTAGTGGACAGGTTGAGAATGAGCAGTTCTTC.

The V call is TRBV6-4, the J call TRBJ1-1; the match to TRBD1 covers 8 bases. This CDR3 spans 20 amino acids. Germline V lookup: CDR1 MRHNA, CDR2 SNTAGT. J was trimmed by 7 bases and V by 0 bases; bases with no gene match: 22. CDR3 bases: TGTGCCAGCAGTGACTCGCGGGACCCTGAGTGGCAGGGGGCCGAGCTTGAAGCTTTCTTT. This translates into CASSDSRDPEWQGAELEAFF.

This chain links TRBV11-2 with TRBJ1-2; a possible D gene is TRBD1 (5 bases). CDR1 and CDR2 (germline): SGHAT, FQNNGV. The CDR3 spans 15 residues. The V and J ends lost 0 bases and 5 bases respectively, with 13 bases between them. In nucleotides, the CDR3 is TGTGCCAGCAGCTTAGAAGTGACAGCGCTTTATGGCTACACCTTC. Protein: CASSLEVTALYGYTF.

On this clone itself: Within the sample, other DNA sequences also encode this same CDR3. This sequence joins TRBV9 and TRBJ2-7; tentative D call: TRBD2 (5 bases). The CDR3 consists of 13 residues. Germline loops: CDR1 SGDLS, CDR2 YYNGEE. Deletions cut 0 bases from V and 1 base from J, with 5 bases between. The CDR3 region is CASSVGLSYEQYF. The DNA for the CDR3 is TGTGCCAGCAGCGTAGGACTATCCTACGAGCAGTACTTC.

The chain recombines TRBV18 with TRBJ2-7, with D perhaps matching TRBD2 (6 bases). Trimming left V 2 bases short and J 5 bases short, with 13 bases between. Germline CDR1 reads KGHSH; CDR2 reads LQKENI. This CDR3 contains 14 residues. The CDR3, as DNA: TGTGCCAGCTCACCAGGATTGGAGGGTAACGAGCAGTACTTC. Translated, it gives CASSPGLEGNEQYF.